This T cell receptor beta chain was documented in a study of TIL therapy for anti-PD-1-resistant metastatic lung cancer (dated by TCRdb to the early 2020s). About the investigation overall: Tumors were collected before any PD-1/PD-L1 blockade, after which patients were given nivolumab, and patients who progressed were given lymphodepletion, an infusion of expanded TIL and IL-2. A median age of 54 years (range roughly 38-85) and a median tumor PD-L1 proportion score of 5.5% to 7% were recorded among enrolled patients. The cohort was composed predominantly of lung adenocarcinoma, with a few EGFR-mutant and two ALK-rearranged tumors included, and half of patients were identified as current or former smokers. Across the cohort, whole-exome sequencing showed a median non-synonymous tumor mutation burden of approximately 1.5 mutations per megabase. Clonotypes were tracked across tumor, expanded TIL product and serial blood samples by T cell receptor beta sequencing of tumor and peripheral blood. General conclusions and limits of the study: The baseline peripheral repertoire was partially replaced by infused TIL clonotypes, which then decayed over months, and no apparent association between persistence and response was found. The study protocol defined all tumor marker inferences as exploratory. Because the cohort was highly selected, with more treatment-naive, never-smoker and oncogene-addicted patients than is typical, generalizability is limited.

TCR beta CDR3 regions were amplified from genomic DNA by bias-controlled multiplex PCR with the immunoSEQ v3 hsTCRB kit. TCR libraries were sequenced on an Illumina NextSeq 500 to 2 million to 2.5 million read pairs for survey level or 5-6 million for deep level. Per the authors' processing: V, D and J genes were assigned, non-productive sequences were removed, and clonality was reported by immunoSEQ Analyzer software. To compare repertoires between infused TIL and blood, productive Simpson clonality was used along with the Morisita overlap index of productive TRB rearrangements. The absolute count of a clonotype in blood was estimated by multiplying the lymphocyte count by the CD3+ fraction and by the productive frequency of the clone. TCRdb carries this immuneACCESS record with in-frame sequences only. Its versions omit some clonotypes, under half of them owing to an unresolved V gene in the studies checked, with the rest unexplained. V and J calls and clone size are copied from that table; D and trimming were computed from the DNA. The sample table contains approximately 18,000 clones; only one count was recorded for 83% of them. 2% to 2.5% of the sample goes to the ten largest clones.

Based on the germline V gene, the CDR1 and CDR2 sequences are MDHEN and SYDVKM. Germline trimming: 5 bases from V, 4 bases from J; junction bases outside gene matches: 13. Reading from cysteine to phenylalanine, the CDR3 counts 17 amino acids. The read is trimmed to its CDR3 DNA, 51 bases read in frame from base 1. The time point label of this sample denotes: pre-treatment sample, taken before nivolumab and TIL therapy. Adults with stage 4 NSCLC were enrolled in a dual-center phase I trial from late 2017 to early 2020. Samples came from a single-arm, open-label phase I trial of tumor-infiltrating lymphocyte therapy with nivolumab in advanced non-small cell lung cancer. Blood mononuclear cells from EDTA tubes were isolated by Ficoll gradient, snap-frozen as pellets, and DNA was extracted with a Qiagen mini-prep kit. For this clone: Its binding antigen is unknown. No base quality values were provided; no much bigger clone lies one nucleotide off.

The source is a person aged 25 to 80 with non-small cell lung cancer. Sequences were derived from blood, sampled at baseline. The chain joins TRBV28 to TRBJ2-3; 9 bases in the middle match TRBD2. The CDR3 loop reads CASSAPLGREGADTQYF. The DNA sequence reads TGTGCCAGCAGTGCCCCGCTCGGGCGGGAGGGCGCAGATACGCAGTATTTT.